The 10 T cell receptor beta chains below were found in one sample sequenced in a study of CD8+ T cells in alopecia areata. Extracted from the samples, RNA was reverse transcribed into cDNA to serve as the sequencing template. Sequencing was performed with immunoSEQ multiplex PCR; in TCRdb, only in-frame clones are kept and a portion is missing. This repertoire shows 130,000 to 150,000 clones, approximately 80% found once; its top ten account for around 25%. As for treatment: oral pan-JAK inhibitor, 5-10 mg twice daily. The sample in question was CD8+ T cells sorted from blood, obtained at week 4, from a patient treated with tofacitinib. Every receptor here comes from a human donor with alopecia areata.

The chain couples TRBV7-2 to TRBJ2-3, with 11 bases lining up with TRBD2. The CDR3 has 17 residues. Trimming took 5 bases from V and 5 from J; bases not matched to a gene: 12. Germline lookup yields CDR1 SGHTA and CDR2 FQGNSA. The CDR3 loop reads CASSPGIAGGRGDTQYF. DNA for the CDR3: TGTGCCAGCAGCCCCGGCATAGCGGGGGGGCGGGGAGATACGCAGTATTTT.

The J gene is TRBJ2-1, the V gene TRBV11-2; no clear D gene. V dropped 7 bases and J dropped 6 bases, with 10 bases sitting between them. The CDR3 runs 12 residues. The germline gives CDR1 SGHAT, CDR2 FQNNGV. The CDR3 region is CASTPHRNEQFF. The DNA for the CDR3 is TGTGCCAGCACACCACATCGCAATGAGCAGTTCTTC.

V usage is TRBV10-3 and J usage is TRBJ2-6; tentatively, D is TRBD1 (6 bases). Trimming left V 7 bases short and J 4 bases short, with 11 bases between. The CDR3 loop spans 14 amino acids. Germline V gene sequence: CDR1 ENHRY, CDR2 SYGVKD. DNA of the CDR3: TGTGCCATCACTGCAGGGGTGGGGGCCAACGTCCTGACTTTC. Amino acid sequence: CAITAGVGANVLTF.

CDR3 nucleotide sequence: TGTGCCAGCAGCTCCCGGAGCGGCTACAATGAGCAGTTCTTC. Amino acids: CASSSRSGYNEQFF. The V and J genes are TRBV13 and TRBJ2-1, with a tentative D call TRBD2 (5 bases). In germline, CDR1 is PRHDT, CDR2 FYEKMQ (reference sequence). This CDR3 has 14 residues. Deletions cut 4 bases from V and 3 bases from J, with 10 bases between.

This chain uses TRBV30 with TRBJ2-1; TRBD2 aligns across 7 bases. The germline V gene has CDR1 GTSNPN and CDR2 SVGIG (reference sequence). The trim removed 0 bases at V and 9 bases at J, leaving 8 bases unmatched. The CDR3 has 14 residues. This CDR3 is CAWSVLTSASEQFF. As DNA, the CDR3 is TGTGCCTGGAGTGTACTTACTAGCGCCAGTGAGCAGTTCTTC.

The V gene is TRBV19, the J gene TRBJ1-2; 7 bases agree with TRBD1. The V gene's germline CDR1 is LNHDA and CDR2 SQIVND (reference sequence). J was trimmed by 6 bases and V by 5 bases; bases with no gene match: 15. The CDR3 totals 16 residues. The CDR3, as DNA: TGTGCCAGTAGTTTCTCACCCACAGGGGCCTCCGATGGCTACACCTTC. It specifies CASSFSPTGASDGYTF.

The CDR3, as DNA: TGTGCCAGCAGCCAAGAGCATGCTGGCGGCGCCTCCTACGAGCAGTACTTC. This translates into CASSQEHAGGASYEQYF. The chain joins TRBV4-2 to TRBJ2-7; D is ambiguous. V dropped 0 bases and J dropped 0 bases, with 15 bases sitting between them. The CDR3 loop spans 17 amino acids. The germline V gene has CDR1 LGHNA and CDR2 YNFKEQ.

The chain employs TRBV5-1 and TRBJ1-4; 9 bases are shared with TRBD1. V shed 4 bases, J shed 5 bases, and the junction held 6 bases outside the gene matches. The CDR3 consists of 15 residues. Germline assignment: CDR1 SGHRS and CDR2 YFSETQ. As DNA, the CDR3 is TGCGCCAGCAGCCCGGAGGGACAGGGAAATGAAAAACTGTTTTTT. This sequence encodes CASSPEGQGNEKLFF.

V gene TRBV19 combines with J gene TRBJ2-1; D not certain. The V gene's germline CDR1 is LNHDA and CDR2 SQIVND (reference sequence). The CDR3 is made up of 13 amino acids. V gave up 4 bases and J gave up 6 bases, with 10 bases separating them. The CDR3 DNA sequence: TGTGCCAGTAGTACGGTCTCCGGCAATGAGCAGTTCTTC. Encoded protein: CASSTVSGNEQFF.

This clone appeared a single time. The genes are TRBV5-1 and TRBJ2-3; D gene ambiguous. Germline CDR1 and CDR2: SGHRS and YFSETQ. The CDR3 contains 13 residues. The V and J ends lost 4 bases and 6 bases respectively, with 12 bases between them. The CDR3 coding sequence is TGCGCCAGCAGCCCAAGCCGGCCGGATACGCAGTATTTT. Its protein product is CASSPSRPDTQYF.